Listed below are T cell receptor beta chains from one sample, sequenced in a study of T-cell memory formation after mild COVID-19. TCRdb processed the 5' RACE reads anew with MiXCR; each CDR3 protein has one entry. The sample records under 650,000 distinct CDR3 sequences, under 20% being singletons. Sample: PBMCs or a T cell subset sorted from them (not recorded which). The receptors come from an adult woman who had mild COVID-19 (a few samples of this study predate the infection). Cell type and time point are not known. Each CDR3 is given with its conserved first and last residue. The order of the fields is D gene, clone size, J gene, V gene, CDR3 length, CDR3 protein, CDR3 DNA. D genes are given only for firm matches. Not all rows give a size; the values are once, few, many and, for expanded clones, a class.

d_gene: TRBD1; abundance: few; j_gene: TRBJ1-2; v_gene: TRBV5-6; len: 14; CDR3aa: CASSPRQGHYGYTF; CDR3nt: TGTGCCAGCAGCCCCAGACAGGGCCACTATGGCTACACCTTC
d_gene: NA; abundance: few; j_gene: TRBJ1-3; v_gene: TRBV10-3; len: 14; CDR3aa: CAIKDAASGNTIYF; CDR3nt: TGTGCCATCAAGGACGCCGCCTCTGGAAACACCATATATTTT
d_gene: NA; abundance: NA; j_gene: TRBJ1-5; v_gene: TRBV12-3/TRBV12-4; len: 14; CDR3aa: CASSSRAFNQPQHF; CDR3nt: TGTGCCAGCAGTTCCCGGGCTTTTAATCAGCCCCAGCATTTT
d_gene: NA; abundance: NA; j_gene: TRBJ2-5; v_gene: TRBV3-1; len: 15; CDR3aa: CASSQESLVQETQYF; CDR3nt: TGTGCCAGCAGCCAAGAATCTCTAGTCCAAGAGACCCAGTACTTC
d_gene: NA; abundance: NA; j_gene: TRBJ1-4; v_gene: TRBV6-6; len: 13; CDR3aa: CASSYSASVKLFF; CDR3nt: TGTGCCAGCAGTTACTCTGCATCTGTAAAACTGTTTTTT
d_gene: NA; abundance: few; j_gene: TRBJ2-5; v_gene: TRBV20-1; len: 13; CDR3aa: CSATGPAKETQYF; CDR3nt: TGCAGTGCCACGGGGCCAGCCAAAGAGACCCAGTACTTC
d_gene: NA; abundance: NA; j_gene: TRBJ1-1; v_gene: TRBV7-9; len: 17; CDR3aa: CASSFNRLHLGNTEAFF; CDR3nt: TGTGCCAGCAGCTTCAACAGGCTCCACCTTGGGAACACTGAAGCTTTCTTT
d_gene: NA; abundance: NA; j_gene: TRBJ2-2; v_gene: TRBV28; len: 17; CDR3aa: CASSPLPREKNTGELFF; CDR3nt: TGTGCCAGCAGTCCCTTACCCCGCGAAAAGAACACCGGGGAGCTGTTTTTT
d_gene: NA; abundance: few; j_gene: TRBJ2-2; v_gene: TRBV5-4; len: 16; CDR3aa: CASSIGTHPAAGELFF; CDR3nt: TGTGCCAGCAGCATCGGGACCCACCCAGCGGCCGGGGAGCTGTTTTTT
d_gene: TRBD1; abundance: few; j_gene: TRBJ1-2; v_gene: TRBV4-3; len: 16; CDR3aa: CASSPTPLAGGDGYTF; CDR3nt: TGCGCCAGCAGCCCAACGCCGTTGGCAGGGGGAGATGGCTACACCTTC
d_gene: NA; abundance: NA; j_gene: TRBJ1-3; v_gene: TRBV7-2; len: 12; CDR3aa: CASSSWSGTIYF; CDR3nt: TGTGCCAGCAGCTCATGGTCTGGCACCATATATTTT
d_gene: NA; abundance: NA; j_gene: TRBJ2-5; v_gene: TRBV29-1; len: 13; CDR3aa: CSTVRGHSEAQYF; CDR3nt: TGCAGCACAGTGCGGGGGCACTCCGAGGCCCAGTACTTC
d_gene: NA; abundance: few; j_gene: TRBJ1-1; v_gene: TRBV7-2; len: 14; CDR3aa: CASRDGGADTEAFF; CDR3nt: TGTGCCAGCAGGGACGGGGGCGCGGACACTGAAGCTTTCTTT
d_gene: NA; abundance: few; j_gene: TRBJ2-6; v_gene: TRBV3-1; len: 16; CDR3aa: CASSLYHSSGANVLTF; CDR3nt: TGTGCCAGCAGCCTATATCACAGTTCTGGGGCCAACGTCCTGACTTTC
d_gene: NA; abundance: NA; j_gene: TRBJ2-3; v_gene: TRBV7-9; len: 17; CDR3aa: CASSLARGSGGGDTQYF; CDR3nt: TGTGCCAGCAGCTTAGCGCGCGGTAGCGGTGGAGGAGATACGCAGTATTTT
d_gene: TRBD1; abundance: few; j_gene: TRBJ1-2; v_gene: TRBV25-1; len: 14; CDR3aa: CASSEYAGGSGYTF; CDR3nt: TGTGCCAGCAGTGAATATGCAGGGGGCTCTGGCTACACCTTC
d_gene: NA; abundance: NA; j_gene: TRBJ2-5; v_gene: TRBV12-3/TRBV12-4; len: 13; CDR3aa: CASSWSGEETQYF; CDR3nt: TGTGCCAGCAGTTGGTCGGGAGAAGAGACCCAGTACTTC
d_gene: NA; abundance: NA; j_gene: TRBJ1-5; v_gene: TRBV7-4; len: 17; CDR3aa: CASSTPHGLGGNQPQHF; CDR3nt: TGTGCCAGCAGCACCCCACACGGGCTTGGGGGCAATCAGCCCCAGCATTTT
d_gene: NA; abundance: NA; j_gene: TRBJ1-4; v_gene: TRBV7-9; len: 14; CDR3aa: CASSSAGSNEKLFF; CDR3nt: TGTGCCAGCAGCTCGGCTGGATCTAATGAAAAACTGTTTTTT
d_gene: NA; abundance: NA; j_gene: TRBJ2-2; v_gene: TRBV21-1; len: 15; CDR3aa: CASSNQWVNTGELFF; CDR3nt: TGTGCCAGCAGCAATCAGTGGGTTAACACCGGGGAGCTGTTTTTT
d_gene: NA; abundance: once; j_gene: TRBJ2-7; v_gene: TRBV2; len: 12; CDR3aa: CASGREPSEQYF; CDR3nt: TGTGCCAGTGGCAGGGAACCCTCCGAGCAGTACTTC
d_gene: NA; abundance: few; j_gene: TRBJ1-4; v_gene: TRBV7-9; len: 12; CDR3aa: CASSLRNEKLFF; CDR3nt: TGTGCCAGCAGCCTCCGGAATGAAAAACTGTTTTTT
d_gene: NA; abundance: few; j_gene: TRBJ1-2; v_gene: TRBV19; len: 15; CDR3aa: CASEGGPGEDYGYTF; CDR3nt: TGTGCCAGTGAGGGGGGGCCAGGAGAAGACTATGGCTACACCTTC
d_gene: NA; abundance: NA; j_gene: TRBJ1-1; v_gene: TRBV9; len: 13; CDR3aa: CASSVGGRSEAFF; CDR3nt: TGTGCCAGCAGCGTAGGGGGACGGTCGGAAGCTTTCTTT
d_gene: NA; abundance: few; j_gene: TRBJ1-4; v_gene: TRBV25-1; len: 19; CDR3aa: CASSVWEAGAAGEDEKLFF; CDR3nt: TGTGCCAGCAGTGTTTGGGAGGCGGGTGCGGCAGGGGAGGATGAAAAACTGTTTTTT
d_gene: TRBD1; abundance: NA; j_gene: TRBJ1-6; v_gene: TRBV29-1; len: 14; CDR3aa: CSVRNRGDNSPLHF; CDR3nt: TGCAGCGTCAGAAACAGGGGTGATAATTCACCCCTCCACTTT